The rows below give T cell receptor beta chains drawn from one sample of a study of blood T cell repertoires in COVID-19. Produced via immunoSEQ multiplex PCR; TCRdb's table is partial and in-frame only. The sample gives 200,000 to 250,000 clones, 87% of which show up once; less than 15% is in the top ten. Material: peripheral blood. The source is a woman younger than 30 who had recovered from COVID-19. Each CDR3 is given with its conserved first and last residue. The order of the fields is J gene, clone size, D gene, V gene, CDR3 protein, CDR3 DNA. The D gene is left open where the match is weak. Clone size appears in some rows only: once, few, many, or a class for an expanded clone.

TRBJ1-4 | few | TRBD1 | TRBV3-1/TRBV3-2 | CASSPPRDRANEKLFF | TGTGCCAGCAGCCCACCCCGGGACAGGGCGAATGAAAAACTGTTTTTT
TRBJ2-3 | - | - | TRBV7-2 | CASSLEGGPTDTQYF | TGTGCCAGCAGCTTAGAGGGAGGCCCTACAGATACGCAGTATTTT
TRBJ2-7 | - | TRBD2 | TRBV15 | CATSYLAGESEQYF | TGTGCCACCTCTTATCTAGCGGGAGAGAGCGAGCAGTACTTC
TRBJ2-7 | - | TRBD2 | TRBV19 | CARTGLAAYEQYF | TGTGCCAGGACCGGACTAGCGGCATACGAGCAGTACTTC
TRBJ2-1 | - | - | TRBV2 | CASSVPDTYNEQFF | TGTGCCAGCAGTGTTCCGGACACCTACAATGAGCAGTTCTTC
TRBJ2-1 | - | - | TRBV4-3 | CASSQDLGGWNEQFF | TGCGCCAGCAGCCAAGATCTGGGGGGATGGAATGAGCAGTTCTTC
TRBJ2-1 | - | - | TRBV11-2 | CASSNITGYNEQFF | TGTGCCAGCAGCAACATCACAGGGTACAATGAGCAGTTCTTC
TRBJ2-7 | - | TRBD2 | TRBV27 | CASSLLAGGPGEQYF | TGTGCCAGCAGTCTCCTAGCGGGAGGGCCCGGGGAGCAGTACTTC
TRBJ1-1 | - | - | TRBV7-2 | CASSLFGAAGVEAFF | TGTGCCAGCAGCTTATTCGGGGCTGCGGGAGTGGAAGCTTTCTTT
TRBJ2-1 | - | TRBD2 | TRBV5-1 | CASSLKVSGTTTNNEQFF | TGCGCCAGCAGCTTGAAGGTCTCCGGGACTACCACAAACAATGAGCAGTTCTTC
TRBJ2-3 | - | TRBD2 | TRBV11-2 | CASSLYSPTSGTDTQYF | TGTGCCAGCAGCTTATACTCCCCGACTAGCGGCACAGATACGCAGTATTTT
TRBJ2-7 | - | - | TRBV5-6 | CASSPVGGAPSSYEQYF | TGTGCCAGCAGCCCGGTGGGTGGGGCTCCTTCCTCCTACGAGCAGTACTTC
TRBJ2-2 | few | - | TRBV6-2/TRBV6-3 | CASIPRHAGELFF | TGTGCCAGCATCCCAAGACATGCCGGGGAGCTGTTTTTT
TRBJ1-2 | - | - | TRBV11-2 | CASSMPGHGYTF | TGTGCCAGCAGCATGCCAGGGCATGGCTACACCTTC
TRBJ2-5 | - | TRBD1 | TRBV9 | CASSVVDRALETQYF | TGTGCCAGCAGCGTAGTGGACAGGGCCCTGGAGACCCAGTACTTC
TRBJ2-1 | - | TRBD2 | TRBV13 | CASSHGTTSYNEQFF | TGTGCCAGCAGCCACGGGACTACCTCCTACAATGAGCAGTTCTTC
TRBJ1-5 | few | - | TRBV7-9 | CASSLQGTQPQHF | TGTGCCAGCAGCTTACAGGGAACTCAGCCCCAGCATTTT
TRBJ1-1 | - | TRBD1 | TRBV5-8 | CASSWLTGTIAEAFF | TGTGCCAGCAGCTGGCTGACAGGGACAATCGCTGAAGCTTTCTTT
TRBJ2-7 | - | TRBD1 | TRBV7-9 | CASSLGDSWAYEQYF | TGTGCCAGCAGCTTGGGGGACAGTTGGGCCTACGAGCAGTACTTC
TRBJ1-5 | - | TRBD1 | TRBV30 | CAWTRGPGQPQHF | TGTGCCTGGACCAGGGGGCCTGGTCAGCCCCAGCATTTT
TRBJ1-2 | - | - | TRBV7-6 | CASSLGSLYGYTF | TGTGCCAGCAGCTTAGGGAGCCTTTATGGCTACACCTTC
TRBJ2-1 | - | - | TRBV9 | CASSVRGSSYNEQFF | TGTGCCAGCAGCGTAAGGGGGAGCTCCTACAATGAGCAGTTCTTC
TRBJ2-1 | - | - | TRBV6-5 | CASSVGRGSEQFF | TGTGCCAGCAGCGTAGGTCGAGGGTCTGAGCAGTTCTTC
TRBJ2-7 | - | - | TRBV4-1 | CASSQVLGGSYEQYF | TGCGCCAGCAGCCAAGTACTAGGCGGATCCTACGAGCAGTACTTC
TRBJ1-2 | once | TRBD1 | TRBV5-1 | CASSTGQGTHGYTF | TGCGCCAGCAGTACAGGACAGGGGACGCACGGCTACACCTTC
TRBJ2-7 | - | TRBD2 | TRBV27 | CASSRLAGVGSYEQYF | TGTGCCAGCAGTCGGCTAGCGGGAGTCGGAAGCTACGAGCAGTACTTC
TRBJ1-2 | - | TRBD1 | TRBV13 | CASSLVSGTGEGYTF | TGTGCCAGCAGCCTCGTTAGTGGGACAGGGGAAGGCTACACCTTC
TRBJ2-7 | - | - | TRBV6-2/TRBV6-3 | CASSYGHSYEQYF | TGTGCCAGCAGTTACGGGCACTCCTACGAGCAGTACTTC
TRBJ1-5 | - | - | TRBV27 | CASSSGLYNQPQHF | TGTGCCAGCAGTTCCGGACTCTACAATCAGCCCCAGCATTTT
TRBJ1-1 | - | - | TRBV5-4 | CASSAERVGTEAFF | TGTGCCAGCAGCGCTGAGCGGGTAGGCACTGAAGCTTTCTTT
TRBJ2-3 | - | - | TRBV3-1/TRBV3-2 | CASSQEPGSTDTQYF | TGTGCCAGCAGCCAAGAACCAGGGAGCACAGATACGCAGTATTTT
TRBJ1-5 | - | - | TRBV9 | CASSPSGTADQPQHF | TGTGCCAGCAGCCCATCGGGAACAGCGGATCAGCCCCAGCATTTT
TRBJ2-7 | - | - | TRBV20-1 | CSASGLTSYEQYF | TGCAGTGCTAGTGGCCTTACCAGTTACGAGCAGTACTTC
TRBJ2-2 | - | - | TRBV18 | CASSPPGINTGELFF | TGTGCCAGCTCACCACCGGGCATTAACACCGGGGAGCTGTTTTTT
TRBJ1-4 | - | TRBD1 | TRBV2 | CASSTGGEVEKLFF | TGTGCCAGCAGTACAGGGGGTGAAGTTGAAAAACTGTTTTTT
TRBJ1-6 | - | TRBD1 | TRBV30 | CAWDRGTAYSPLHF | TGTGCCTGGGATAGAGGGACAGCCTATTCACCCCTCCACTTT
TRBJ2-1 | - | TRBD1 | TRBV10-2 | CASSGTASYNEQFF | TGCGCCAGCAGCGGGACAGCTTCCTACAATGAGCAGTTCTTC
TRBJ2-7 | - | TRBD2 | TRBV19 | CASRGPAGRTYEQYF | TGTGCCAGTAGGGGCCCAGCGGGACGGACCTACGAGCAGTACTTC
TRBJ1-3 | - | - | TRBV2 | CASSEGWAGNTIYF | TGTGCCAGCAGTGAGGGCTGGGCTGGAAACACCATATATTTT